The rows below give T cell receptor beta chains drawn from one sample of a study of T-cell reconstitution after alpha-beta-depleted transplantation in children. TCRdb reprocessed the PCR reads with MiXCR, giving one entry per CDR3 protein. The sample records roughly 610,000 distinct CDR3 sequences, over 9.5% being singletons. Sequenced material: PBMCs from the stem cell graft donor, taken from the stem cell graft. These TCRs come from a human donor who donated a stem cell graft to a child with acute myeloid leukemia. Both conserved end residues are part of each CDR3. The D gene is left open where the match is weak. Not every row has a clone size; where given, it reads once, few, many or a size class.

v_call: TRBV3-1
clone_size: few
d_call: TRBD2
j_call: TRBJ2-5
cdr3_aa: CASSLQPPGSGETQYF
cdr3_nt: TGTGCCAGCAGCCTACAACCCCCGGGTAGCGGGGAGACCCAGTACTTC

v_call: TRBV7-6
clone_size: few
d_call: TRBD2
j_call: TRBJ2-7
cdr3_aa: CASSLGVRGLAGDEQYF
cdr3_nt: TGTGCCAGCAGCTTAGGTGTTCGGGGACTAGCGGGAGACGAGCAGTACTTC

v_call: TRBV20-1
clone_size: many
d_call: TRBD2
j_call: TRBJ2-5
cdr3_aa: CSARDPSGFQETQYF
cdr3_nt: TGCAGTGCTAGAGATCCTAGCGGATTTCAAGAGACCCAGTACTTC

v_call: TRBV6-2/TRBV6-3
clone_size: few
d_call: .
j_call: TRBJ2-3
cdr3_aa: CASRKSNTQYF
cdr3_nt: TGTGCCAGCAGGAAGTCAAATACGCAGTATTTT

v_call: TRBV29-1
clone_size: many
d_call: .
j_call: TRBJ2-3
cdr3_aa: CSAKGVGRDTQYF
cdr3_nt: TGCAGCGCTAAGGGTGTGGGGCGAGATACGCAGTATTTT

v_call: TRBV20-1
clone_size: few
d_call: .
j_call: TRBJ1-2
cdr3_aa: CSAREDSYGYTF
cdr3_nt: TGCAGTGCTAGAGAGGACAGCTATGGCTACACCTTC

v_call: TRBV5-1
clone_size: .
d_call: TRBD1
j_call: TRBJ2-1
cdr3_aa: CASSLEGTATYNEQFF
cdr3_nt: TGCGCCAGCAGCTTGGAGGGGACAGCTACCTACAATGAGCAGTTCTTC

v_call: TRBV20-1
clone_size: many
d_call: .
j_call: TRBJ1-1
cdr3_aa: CTPYGVVNTEAFF
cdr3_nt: TGCACCCCATACGGGGTCGTGAACACTGAAGCTTTCTTT

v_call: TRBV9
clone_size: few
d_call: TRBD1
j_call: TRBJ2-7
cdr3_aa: CASSVGSGQGPYEQYF
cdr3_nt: TGTGCCAGCAGCGTAGGGTCCGGACAGGGGCCCTACGAGCAGTACTTC

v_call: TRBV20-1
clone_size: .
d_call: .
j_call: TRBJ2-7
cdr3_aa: CSATRAGEQYF
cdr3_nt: TGCAGTGCTACTCGTGCAGGCGAGCAGTACTTC

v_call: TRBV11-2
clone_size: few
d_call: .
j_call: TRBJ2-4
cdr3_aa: CASSQRRLAKNIQYF
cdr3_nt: TGTGCCAGCAGCCAAAGACGTCTAGCCAAAAACATTCAGTACTTC

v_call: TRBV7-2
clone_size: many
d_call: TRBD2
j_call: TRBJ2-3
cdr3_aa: CASSSHGLAVDTQYF
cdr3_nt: TGTGCCAGCAGCTCCCATGGACTAGCGGTAGATACGCAGTATTTT

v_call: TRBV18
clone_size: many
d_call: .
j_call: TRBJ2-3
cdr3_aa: CASSPLAFPRPTSTDTQYF
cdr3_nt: TGTGCCAGCTCACCATTGGCCTTTCCGCGACCAACATCCACAGATACGCAGTATTTT

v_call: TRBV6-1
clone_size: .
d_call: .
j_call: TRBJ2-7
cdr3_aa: CASRRGGQGEQYF
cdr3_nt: TGTGCCAGCAGAAGGGGGGGTCAAGGCGAGCAGTACTTC

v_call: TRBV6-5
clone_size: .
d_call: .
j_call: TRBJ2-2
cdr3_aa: CASSYLSSTGELFF
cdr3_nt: TGTGCCAGCAGTTACCTCTCATCCACCGGGGAGCTGTTTTTT

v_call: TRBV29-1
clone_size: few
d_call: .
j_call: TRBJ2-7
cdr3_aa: CSAKWDLGGEQYF
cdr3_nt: TGCAGCGCAAAGTGGGACCTCGGGGGCGAGCAGTACTTC

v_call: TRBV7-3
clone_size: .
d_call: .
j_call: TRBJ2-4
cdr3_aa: CASSLTGGKNIQYF
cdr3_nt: TGTGCCAGCAGCTTAACCGGGGGCAAAAACATTCAGTACTTC

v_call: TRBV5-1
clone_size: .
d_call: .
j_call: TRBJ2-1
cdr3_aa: CASSLEFTVSYNEQFF
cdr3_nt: TGCGCCAGCAGCTTGGAGTTCACAGTCTCCTACAATGAGCAGTTCTTC

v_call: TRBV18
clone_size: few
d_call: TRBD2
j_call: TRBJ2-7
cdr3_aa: CASSPLAGESYEQYF
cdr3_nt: TGTGCCAGCTCACCTCTAGCGGGAGAGTCCTACGAGCAGTACTTC

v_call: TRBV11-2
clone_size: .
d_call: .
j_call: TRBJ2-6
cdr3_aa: CASSLDRGVSLSGANVLTF
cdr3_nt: TGTGCCAGCAGCTTAGACCGAGGGGTTTCTCTCTCTGGGGCCAACGTCCTGACTTTC

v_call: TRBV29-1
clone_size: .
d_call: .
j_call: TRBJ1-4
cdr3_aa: CSVEDSSNEKLFF
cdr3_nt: TGCAGCGTTGAAGACAGCTCTAATGAAAAACTGTTTTTT

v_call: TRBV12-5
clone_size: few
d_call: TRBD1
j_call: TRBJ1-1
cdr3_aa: CASGSGQGPTEAFF
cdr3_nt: TGTGCTAGTGGTTCGGGACAGGGGCCCACTGAAGCTTTCTTT

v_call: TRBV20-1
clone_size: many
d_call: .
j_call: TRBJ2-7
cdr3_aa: CSATDRISSYEQYF
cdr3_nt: TGCAGTGCAACCGACAGGATTAGTTCCTACGAGCAGTACTTC

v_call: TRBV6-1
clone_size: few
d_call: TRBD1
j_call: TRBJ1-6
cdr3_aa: CASSPGQAYNSPLHF
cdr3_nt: TGTGCCAGCAGCCCCGGACAGGCCTATAATTCACCCCTCCACTTT

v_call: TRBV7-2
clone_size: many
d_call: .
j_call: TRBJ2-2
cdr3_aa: CASSPGAGELFF
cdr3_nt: TGTGCCAGCAGCCCGGGGGCCGGGGAGCTGTTTTTT

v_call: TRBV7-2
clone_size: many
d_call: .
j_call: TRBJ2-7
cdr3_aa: CASSLVSSGEQYF
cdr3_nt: TGTGCCAGCAGCTTAGTGAGTTCCGGGGAGCAGTACTTC

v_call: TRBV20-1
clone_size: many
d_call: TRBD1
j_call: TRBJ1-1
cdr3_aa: CSTRTGAGNTEAFF
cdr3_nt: TGCAGTACTAGGACAGGGGCCGGTAACACTGAAGCTTTCTTT

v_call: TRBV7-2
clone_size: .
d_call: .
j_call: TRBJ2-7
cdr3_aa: CASSLGLLKGEQYF
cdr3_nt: TGTGCCAGCAGCTTAGGGCTACTTAAGGGCGAGCAGTACTTC

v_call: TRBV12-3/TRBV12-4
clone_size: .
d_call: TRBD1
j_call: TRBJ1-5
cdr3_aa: CASSFYGTASNQPQHF
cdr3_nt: TGTGCCAGCAGTTTCTATGGGACAGCCTCCAATCAGCCCCAGCATTTT

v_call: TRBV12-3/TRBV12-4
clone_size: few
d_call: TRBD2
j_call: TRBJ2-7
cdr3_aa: CASSHPGLAYEQYF
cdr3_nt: TGTGCCAGCAGCCATCCGGGACTAGCATACGAGCAGTACTTC

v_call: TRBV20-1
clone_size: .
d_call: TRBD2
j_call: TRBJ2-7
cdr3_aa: CSARGIVVAGAGSYEQYF
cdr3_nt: TGCAGTGCTAGAGGCATAGTGGTAGCGGGGGCCGGGTCCTACGAGCAGTACTTC

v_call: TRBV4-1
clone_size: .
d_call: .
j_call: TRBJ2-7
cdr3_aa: CASSPGLRSEQYF
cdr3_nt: TGTGCCAGCAGCCCCGGCCTCCGAAGCGAGCAGTACTTC

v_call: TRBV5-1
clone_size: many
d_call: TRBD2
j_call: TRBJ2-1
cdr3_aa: CASAQAGGPWEQFF
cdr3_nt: TGCGCCAGCGCCCAAGCGGGAGGGCCCTGGGAGCAGTTCTTC

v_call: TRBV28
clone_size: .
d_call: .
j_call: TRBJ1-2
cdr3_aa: CASVERAVNYGYTF
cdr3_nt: TGTGCCAGCGTGGAAAGGGCAGTTAACTATGGCTACACCTTC

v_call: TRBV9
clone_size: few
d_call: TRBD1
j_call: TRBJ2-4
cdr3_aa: CASSVGDRGLLAKNIQYF
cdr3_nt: TGTGCCAGCAGCGTAGGGGACAGGGGGTTACTAGCCAAAAACATTCAGTACTTC

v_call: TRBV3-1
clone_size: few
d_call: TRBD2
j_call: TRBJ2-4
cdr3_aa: CASSRTLAGGINIQYF
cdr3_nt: TGTGCCAGCAGCCGGACCCTAGCGGGAGGGATAAACATTCAGTACTTC

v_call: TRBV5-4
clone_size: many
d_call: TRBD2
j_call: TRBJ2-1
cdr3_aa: CASSLAGVPYNEQFF
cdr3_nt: TGTGCCAGCAGCCTAGCGGGAGTCCCCTACAATGAGCAGTTCTTC